The entry that follows covers one T cell receptor (beta chain) sequence. What it binds is not known. This table comes from immunoSEQ multiplex PCR, and its TCRdb copy is limited to in-frame clones, with some not included. The sample has approximately 180,000 clones; around 94% are singletons. The data stem from a study of T cell responses to AZD1222 COVID-19 vaccine. General study points: Two doses of AZD1222 preceded a rise in Spike-specific TCR breadth and depth. Just a handful of people given AZD1222 tested seropositive at baseline. Regions 160-218 and 743-854 held dominance among vaccine-associated CD4 TCRs, which spanned spike.

The CDR3 is 13 residues long. Deletions cut 7 bases from V and 8 bases from J, with 12 bases between. In germline, CDR1 is SEHNR, CDR2 FQNEAQ (reference sequence). The chain links TRBV7-9 to TRBJ1-6; D gene uncertain. Here the sequenced sample was peripheral blood, taken on day 0 of AZD1222 vaccination. This TCR was sampled from an adult in good health. CDR3 in amino acids: CASTPGTDSPLHF. CDR3 sequence (DNA): TGTGCCAGCACCCCCGGCACCGATTCACCCCTCCACTTT.